Below are 2 T cell receptor beta chains sequenced from a single sample in a study of blood T cell repertoires in COVID-19. Assay: immunoSEQ multiplex PCR; the TCRdb copy retains only in-frame clones and omits some. The table has tens of thousands of clones, about 95% seen once. Sequences were obtained from peripheral blood. The receptors were gathered from a human donor with active COVID-19. The donor label of this sample is uncertain.

The chain uses TRBV7-6 and TRBJ1-1; 9 bases fit TRBD1. The CDR3 covers 15 residues. The J segment lost 5 bases and the V segment lost 2 bases, leaving 6 bases of the junction unmatched. Germline assignment: CDR1 SGHVS and CDR2 FNYEAQ. The CDR3 here is CASSLPRTGETEAFF. CDR3 sequence (DNA): TGTGCCAGCAGCTTACCTAGGACAGGGGAAACTGAAGCTTTCTTT.

The chain carries TRBV27 and TRBJ2-2, with 8 bases aligning to TRBD1. This CDR3 contains 16 residues. CDR1 and CDR2 from the germline V gene are MNHEY and SMNVEV (reference sequence). V was clipped by 4 bases and J by 4 bases; unmatched bases: 8. The DNA for the CDR3 is TGTGCCAGCAGTTGGGGGACAGGACGCTCCACCGGGGAGCTGTTTTTT. It is translated as CASSWGTGRSTGELFF.